What follows describes a single T cell receptor beta chain. Antigen specificity is unknown. Relative to the germline gene, one junction end is altered; a read error may explain this. Blood sampling was done at baseline, cycle 4 day 1, and cycle 7 day 1. The data were obtained in a study of OX40 agonist ivuxolimab in advanced cancers. Study-level background: The study treated patients with ivuxolimab, an agonistic anti-OX40 (CD134) antibody. Study results and caveats: Among patients with partial responses at 0.1-3.0 mg/kg, clonal expansion was among the lowest. Clonal expansion from baseline to week 6 occurred in both CD4+ and CD8+ T cells.

The CDR3 length is 17 residues. CDR1 SGHVS and CDR2 FQNEAQ come from the germline V gene. Measured with immunoSEQ multiplex PCR; TCRdb has only the in-frame clones, and not every one. The repertoire holds roughly 80,000 clones, about 86% seen once, with approximately 7% in the top ten. The source is an adult with an advanced solid tumor such as melanoma, head and neck, liver or kidney cancer. The source material was CD4+ or CD8+ T cells sorted from blood, sampled in a trial of the OX40 agonist ivuxolimab. The V gene is TRBV7-8, the J gene TRBJ1-3; TRBD1 matches 12 bases. CDR3 sequence reads: CASSGWDRGQSGNTVYF. CDR3 sequence (DNA): TGTGCCAGCAGCGGTTGGGACAGGGGGCAGTCTGGAAACACCGTATATTTT.